The rows below give T cell receptor beta chains drawn from one sample of a study of neurological immune-mediated disorders. TCRdb re-analysed the 5' RACE reads in MiXCR, keeping a single row per CDR3 protein. Among roughly 74,000 distinct CDR3 sequences, 4% to 6% were seen once, and the ten largest hold 6.5% to 9%. Source material: PBMCs. These TCRs come from a man between 18 and 29 years old with multiple sclerosis. Each CDR3 is given with its conserved first and last residue. A D gene is named only where the DNA matches it firmly. Clone size is stated in some rows and not others, as once, few, many or a class when expanded.

>TRBJ1-5|TRBV12-3/TRBV12-4|TRBD1|many
CASSSWTGSDQPQNF
TGTGCCAGCAGTTCCTGGACAGGGTCGGATCAGCCCCAGAATTTT
>TRBJ2-2|TRBV24-1|-|many
CATSDPTPGPKGTGELFF
TGTGCCACCAGTGATCCTACCCCAGGCCCGAAAGGCACCGGGGAGCTGTTTTTT
>TRBJ1-6|TRBV5-1|TRBD1|many
CASSSGTGDSPLHF
TGCGCCAGCAGCTCCGGGACAGGGGATTCACCCCTCCACTTT
>TRBJ2-3|TRBV7-3|-|-
CASSIGAGSSTDTQYF
TGTGCCAGCAGCATCGGAGCGGGTAGTAGCACAGATACGCAGTATTTT
>TRBJ1-5|TRBV2|TRBD1|few
CASWGTGNQPQHF
TGTGCCAGCTGGGGGACAGGGAATCAGCCCCAGCATTTT
>TRBJ2-7|TRBV7-2|-|many
CASSLAQGEQYF
TGTGCCAGCAGCTTGGCTCAGGGCGAGCAGTACTTC
>TRBJ1-6|TRBV5-6|-|-
CASSLDNSPLNF
TGTGCCAGCAGCTTGGATAATTCACCCCTCAACTTT
>TRBJ2-2|TRBV7-9|-|many
CASSSRGGGRDTGELFF
TGTGCCAGCAGCTCCCGAGGCGGGGGCAGGGACACCGGGGAGCTGTTTTTT
>TRBJ2-1|TRBV12-3/TRBV12-4|TRBD1|-
CASTKTGSSYNEQFF
TGTGCCAGCACCAAGACAGGGAGCTCCTACAATGAGCAGTTCTTC
>TRBJ2-7|TRBV6-6|-|-
CASRTHLEQYF
TGTGCCAGCAGAACCCACCTCGAGCAGTACTTC
>TRBJ2-2|TRBV29-1|-|-
CSAQFTVMNTGELFF
TGCAGCGCCCAGTTTACGGTTATGAACACCGGGGAGCTGTTTTTT
>TRBJ2-3|TRBV20-1|TRBD2|many
CSARGIGLAHTDTQYF
TGCAGTGCTAGAGGGATAGGACTAGCGCACACAGATACGCAGTATTTT
>TRBJ2-1|TRBV29-1|-|few
CSVARRGFADNEQFF
TGCAGCGTTGCCCGGCGGGGATTTGCGGACAATGAGCAGTTCTTC
>TRBJ1-5|TRBV6-1|-|few
CASSESRGSNQPQNF
TGTGCCAGCAGTGAGTCCAGGGGAAGCAATCAGCCCCAGAATTTT
>TRBJ2-1|TRBV20-1|TRBD2|many
CSASRTSGYNEQFF
TGCAGTGCTAGTCGCACTAGCGGGTACAATGAGCAGTTCTTC
>TRBJ2-5|TRBV5-1|-|many
CASNSGRNQETQYF
TGCGCCAGCAATTCCGGGAGAAACCAAGAGACCCAGTACTTC
>TRBJ2-2|TRBV7-9|-|many
CASSLRGRNTGELFF
TGTGCCAGCAGCTTAAGGGGCAGGAACACCGGGGAGCTGTTTTTT
>TRBJ2-2|TRBV25-1|-|few
CASSDTRATNTGELFF
TGTGCCAGCAGTGACACCCGGGCCACTAACACCGGGGAGCTGTTTTTT
>TRBJ1-1|TRBV4-1|-|once
CASSQEITSGTEAFF
TGCGCCAGCAGCCAAGAAATAACTTCTGGCACTGAAGCTTTCTTT
>TRBJ1-2|TRBV20-1|TRBD1|-
CSARDRQRSYGYTF
TGCAGTGCGCGGGACAGGCAAAGGAGCTATGGCTACACCTTC
>TRBJ2-3|TRBV15|-|many
CATSTDRTRTTDTQYF
TGTGCCACCAGCACAGACAGGACGCGAACCACAGATACGCAGTATTTT
>TRBJ2-1|TRBV29-1|TRBD1|many
CSVPTGAREQFF
TGCAGCGTTCCTACAGGGGCCCGTGAGCAGTTCTTC
>TRBJ2-1|TRBV7-6|TRBD2|many
CASSSSGSGGPPGNEQFF
TGTGCCAGCAGCTCCAGTGGTAGCGGGGGACCTCCGGGCAATGAGCAGTTCTTC
>TRBJ2-3|TRBV6-2/TRBV6-3|-|-
CASSTTPDTQYF
TGTGCCAGCAGTACAACCCCAGATACGCAGTATTTT
>TRBJ1-2|TRBV20-1|TRBD1|many
CSAKRTGGYHGYTF
TGCAGTGCTAAAAGAACAGGGGGATACCATGGCTACACCTTC
>TRBJ1-5|TRBV20-1|TRBD1|many
CSASMGTGYQPQHF
TGCAGTGCTAGTATGGGGACAGGGTATCAGCCCCAGCATTTT
>TRBJ2-2|TRBV11-1|-|many
CASSAIWGTGELFF
TGTGCCAGCAGCGCAATCTGGGGCACCGGGGAGCTGTTTTTT
>TRBJ1-6|TRBV13|TRBD1|many
CASSLGGQSNSPLHF
TGTGCCAGCAGCTTAGGGGGACAGAGTAATTCACCCCTCCACTTT
>TRBJ2-1|TRBV11-2|TRBD2|many
CASSPAGTSGDGQFF
TGTGCCAGCAGCCCGGCCGGGACTAGCGGGGACGGACAGTTCTTC
>TRBJ2-7|TRBV20-1|TRBD2|many
CSAPGLAGASYEQYF
TGCAGTGCCCCCGGGCTAGCGGGCGCTTCCTACGAGCAGTACTTC
>TRBJ1-4|TRBV20-1|-|many
CSAPLLLRANEKLFF
TGCAGTGCTCCCCTTCTTCTGAGGGCTAATGAAAAACTGTTTTTT
>TRBJ2-4|TRBV7-3|-|many
CASSLGGGTKNIQYF
TGTGCCAGCAGCTTAGGCGGCGGGACCAAAAACATTCAGTACTTC
>TRBJ2-7|TRBV3-1|TRBD2|many
CASSIGTSGSYEQYF
TGTGCCAGTTCAATTGGGACTAGCGGGTCCTACGAGCAGTACTTC